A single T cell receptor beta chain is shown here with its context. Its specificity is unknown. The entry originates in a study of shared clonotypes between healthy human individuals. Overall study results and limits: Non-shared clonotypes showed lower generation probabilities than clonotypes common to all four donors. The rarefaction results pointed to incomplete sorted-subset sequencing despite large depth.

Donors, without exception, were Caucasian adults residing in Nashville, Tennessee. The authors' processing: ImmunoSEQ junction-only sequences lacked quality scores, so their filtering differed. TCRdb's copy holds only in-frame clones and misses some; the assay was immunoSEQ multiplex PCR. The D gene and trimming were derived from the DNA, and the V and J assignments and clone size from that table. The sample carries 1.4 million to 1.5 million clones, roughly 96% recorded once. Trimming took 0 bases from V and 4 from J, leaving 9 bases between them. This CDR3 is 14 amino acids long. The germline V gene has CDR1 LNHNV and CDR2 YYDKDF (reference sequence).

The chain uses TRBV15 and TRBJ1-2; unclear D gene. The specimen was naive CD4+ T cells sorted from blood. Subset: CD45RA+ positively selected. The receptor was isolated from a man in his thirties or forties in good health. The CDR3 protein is CATSRDKGGYGYTF. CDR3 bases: TGTGCCACCAGCAGAGATAAGGGTGGCTATGGCTACACCTTC.